Sequencing of this T cell receptor (beta chain) was carried out in a study of glioma-infiltrating T cells. Study-wide results and caveats: Only very few CDR3 sequences appeared in both tissue and blood. Above-expected tissue-blood divergence occurred in all gliomas, most in low-grade ones.

Trimming shortened V by 7 bases and J by 5 bases, and 14 bases separated the two germline ends. The CDR3 contains 13 residues. Germline V CDR1 and CDR2: LGHDT, YNNKEL (reference sequence). Comment on this clonotype: What it recognizes is unknown. Since a much larger clone is just one base distant, this may be a read error.

Amplification of TCR alpha and beta CDR3 regions from RNA used iRepertoire nested multiplex PCR. Input was 100-400 ng of tissue mRNA or PBMC total RNA. In TCRdb, the multiplex PCR reads were re-called with MiXCR into one record per CDR3 protein. The table records fewer than 200,000 distinct CDR3 sequences, about 40% of them present only once. The sample consisted of glioma tissue, nonneoplastic brain tissue, or PBMCs (not recorded which). The chain is built from TRBV3-1 and TRBJ1-2; no reliable D call. This receptor was identified in a human donor with low-grade glioma or glioblastoma, undergoing nonglioma brain surgery, or in good health (not recorded which). CDR3 nucleotide sequence: TGTGCCAGCACCCAGGACCCGGTATATGGCTACACCTTC. Translating it yields CASTQDPVYGYTF.